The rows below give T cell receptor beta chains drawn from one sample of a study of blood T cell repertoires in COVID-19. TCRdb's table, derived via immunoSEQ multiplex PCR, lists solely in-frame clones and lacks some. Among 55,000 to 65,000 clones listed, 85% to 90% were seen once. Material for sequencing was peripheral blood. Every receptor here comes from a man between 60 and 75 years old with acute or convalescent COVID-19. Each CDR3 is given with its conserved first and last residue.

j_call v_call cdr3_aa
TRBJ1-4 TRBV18 CASSPDRAQSEKLFF
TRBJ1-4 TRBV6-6 CASSPGTSGMEKLFF
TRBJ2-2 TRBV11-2 CASNKAVEAGELFF
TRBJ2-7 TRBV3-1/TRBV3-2 CASRRGTSGSYEQYF
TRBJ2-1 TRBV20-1 CSAWTGDQQFF
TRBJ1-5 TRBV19 CASSIQGGQPQHF
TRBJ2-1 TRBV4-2 CASSQGASGRVYNEQFF
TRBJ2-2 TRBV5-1 CASTGQVQSGELFF
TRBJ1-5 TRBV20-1 CSASRGWDQPQHF
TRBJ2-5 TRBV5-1 CASTPGTSGQETQYF
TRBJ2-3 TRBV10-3 CAISEGLAGVTDTQYF
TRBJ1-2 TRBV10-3 CAINADAGTGGFGYTF
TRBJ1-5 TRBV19 CASSLGRNRGYSNQPQHF
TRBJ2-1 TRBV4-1 CASSGPYNEQFF
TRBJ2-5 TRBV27 CASSPRGDPPETQYF
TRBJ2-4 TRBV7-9 CASSLVRAGDGGKNIQYF
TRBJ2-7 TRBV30 CAWMEGISYEQYF
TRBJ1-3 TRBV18 CASSPSSVVSGNTIYF
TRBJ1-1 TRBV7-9 CASSFKTGPMNTEAFF
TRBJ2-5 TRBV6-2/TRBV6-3 CASSYGRETQYF
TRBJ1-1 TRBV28 CASSFFPLGAFF
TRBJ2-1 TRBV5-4 CASSLGAGGLSYNEQFF
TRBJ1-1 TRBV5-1 CASSLGGTGTTEAFF